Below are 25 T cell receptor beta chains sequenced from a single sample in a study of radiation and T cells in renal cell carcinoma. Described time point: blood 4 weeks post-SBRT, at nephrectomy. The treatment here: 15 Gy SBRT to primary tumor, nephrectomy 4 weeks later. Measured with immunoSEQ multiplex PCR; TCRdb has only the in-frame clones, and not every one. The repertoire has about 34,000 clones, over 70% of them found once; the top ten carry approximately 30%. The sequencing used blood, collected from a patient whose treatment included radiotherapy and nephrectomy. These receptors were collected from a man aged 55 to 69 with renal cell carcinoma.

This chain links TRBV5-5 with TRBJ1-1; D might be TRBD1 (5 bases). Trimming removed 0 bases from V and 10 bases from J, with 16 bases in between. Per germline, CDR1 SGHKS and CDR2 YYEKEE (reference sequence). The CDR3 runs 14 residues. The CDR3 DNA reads TGTGCCAGCAGCTTGGACCTCCGGGGCGGTGTAGCTTTCTTT. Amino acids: CASSLDLRGGVAFF. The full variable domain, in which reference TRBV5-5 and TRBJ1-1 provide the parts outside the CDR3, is DAGVTQSPTHLIKTRGQQVTLRCSPISGHKSVSWYQQVLGQGPQFIFQYYEKEERGRGNFPDRFSARQFPNYSSELNVNALLLGDSALYLCASSLDLRGGVAFFGQGTRLTVV.

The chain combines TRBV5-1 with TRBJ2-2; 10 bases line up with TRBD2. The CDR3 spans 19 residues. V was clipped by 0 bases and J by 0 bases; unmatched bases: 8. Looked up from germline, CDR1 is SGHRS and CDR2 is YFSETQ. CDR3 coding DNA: TGCGCCAGCAGCTTGGATGCTAGCGGGAGAACCGCGAACACCGGGGAGCTGTTTTTT. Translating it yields CASSLDASGRTANTGELFF. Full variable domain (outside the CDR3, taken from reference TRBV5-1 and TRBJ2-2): KAGVTQTPRYLIKTRGQQVTLSCSPISGHRSVSWYQQTPGQGLQFLFEYFSETQRNKGNFPGRFSGRQFSNSRSEMNVSTLELGDSALYLCASSLDASGRTANTGELFFGEGSRLTVL.

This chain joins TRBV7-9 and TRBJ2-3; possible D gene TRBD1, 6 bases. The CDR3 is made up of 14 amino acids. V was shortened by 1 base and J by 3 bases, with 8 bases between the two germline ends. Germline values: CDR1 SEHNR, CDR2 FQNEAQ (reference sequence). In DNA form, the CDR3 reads TGTGCCAGCAGCTTAGAGGGGGAGACAGATACGCAGTATTTT. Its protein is CASSLEGETDTQYF.

In nucleotides, the CDR3 is TGCGCCAGCAGCCAAGGACAGGCAAACATTCAGTACTTC. This codes for CASSQGQANIQYF. V usage is TRBV4-1 and J usage is TRBJ2-4, with D maybe TRBD1 (6 bases). V lost 1 base, J lost 6 bases, and 7 bases lay in between. CDR1 MGHRA and CDR2 YSYEKL come from the germline V gene. This CDR3 has 13 residues.

The CDR3 loop is CAGTPRGSEAFF. CDR3 sequence (DNA): TGTGCCGGGACCCCCCGGGGAAGTGAAGCTTTCTTT. This sequence joins TRBV30 and TRBJ1-1; D perhaps matches TRBD1 (5 bases). CDR3 length: 12 amino acids. CDR1 and CDR2 from the germline V gene are GTSNPN and SVGIG (reference sequence). Trimming removed 8 bases from V and 7 bases from J, with 17 bases in between.

In DNA, the CDR3 is TGTGCCAGCAGCCAGTTCGACCCCGCAAGCACCATATATTTT. Its translation: CASSQFDPASTIYF. The chain links TRBV14 to TRBJ1-3; no clear D gene. Trimming took 3 bases from V and 9 from J, leaving 15 bases between them. Per germline, CDR1 SGHDN and CDR2 FVKESK. CDR3 length equals 14 residues.

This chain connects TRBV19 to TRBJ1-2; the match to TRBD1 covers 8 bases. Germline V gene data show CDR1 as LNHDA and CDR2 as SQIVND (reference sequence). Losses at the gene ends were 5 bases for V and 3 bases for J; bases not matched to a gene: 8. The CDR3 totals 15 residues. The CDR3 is CASSSGTGEYYGYTF. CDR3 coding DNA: TGTGCCAGTAGTTCAGGGACAGGAGAGTACTATGGCTACACCTTC.

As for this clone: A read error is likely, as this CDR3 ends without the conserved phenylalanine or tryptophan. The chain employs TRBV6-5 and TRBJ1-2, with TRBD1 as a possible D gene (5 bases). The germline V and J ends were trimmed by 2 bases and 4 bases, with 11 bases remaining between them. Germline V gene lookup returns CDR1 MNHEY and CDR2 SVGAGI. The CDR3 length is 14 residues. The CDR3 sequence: CASSYGRVGYGYTL. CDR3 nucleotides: TGTGCCAGCAGTTACGGCAGGGTCGGCTATGGCTACACCCTC.

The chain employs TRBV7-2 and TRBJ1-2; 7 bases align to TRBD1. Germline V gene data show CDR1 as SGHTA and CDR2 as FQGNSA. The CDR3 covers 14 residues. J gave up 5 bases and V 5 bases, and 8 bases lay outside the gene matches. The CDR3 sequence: CASSPPGQWYGYTF. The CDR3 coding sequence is TGTGCCAGCAGCCCCCCGGGACAGTGGTATGGCTACACCTTC.

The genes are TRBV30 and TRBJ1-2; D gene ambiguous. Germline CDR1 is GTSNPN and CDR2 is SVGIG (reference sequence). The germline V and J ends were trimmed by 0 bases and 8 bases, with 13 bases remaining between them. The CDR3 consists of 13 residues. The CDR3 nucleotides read TGTGCCTGGAGTGTACATCCGGGAGTCGGCTACACCTTC. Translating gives CAWSVHPGVGYTF.

CDR3 DNA: TGTGCCAGCACCCGCCGTCTCGTGGAGACCCAGTACTTC. This sequence encodes CASTRRLVETQYF. This sequence joins TRBV11-2 and TRBJ2-5; no reliable D call. Germline V CDR1 and CDR2: SGHAT, FQNNGV. V was pared by 7 bases and J by 5 bases, with 14 bases between. The CDR3 contains 13 residues.

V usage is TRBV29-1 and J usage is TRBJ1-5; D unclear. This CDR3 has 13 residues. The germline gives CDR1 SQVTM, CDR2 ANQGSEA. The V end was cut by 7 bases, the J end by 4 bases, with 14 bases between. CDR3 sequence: CSAVGSGNQPQHF. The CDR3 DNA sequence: TGCAGCGCGGTAGGGAGCGGGAATCAGCCCCAGCATTTT.

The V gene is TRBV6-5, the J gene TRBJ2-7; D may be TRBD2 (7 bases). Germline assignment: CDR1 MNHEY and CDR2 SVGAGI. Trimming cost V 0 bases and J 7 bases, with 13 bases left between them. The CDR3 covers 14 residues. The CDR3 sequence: CASSYSGGAREQYF. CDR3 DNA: TGTGCCAGCAGTTACTCAGGGGGGGCGCGTGAGCAGTACTTC.

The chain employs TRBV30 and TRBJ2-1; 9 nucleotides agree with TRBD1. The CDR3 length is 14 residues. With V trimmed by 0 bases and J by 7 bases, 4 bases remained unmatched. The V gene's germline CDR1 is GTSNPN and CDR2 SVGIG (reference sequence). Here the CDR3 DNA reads TGTGCCTGGAGTGTACTAGGGACAGGGAATGAGCAGTTCTTC. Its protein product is CAWSVLGTGNEQFF.

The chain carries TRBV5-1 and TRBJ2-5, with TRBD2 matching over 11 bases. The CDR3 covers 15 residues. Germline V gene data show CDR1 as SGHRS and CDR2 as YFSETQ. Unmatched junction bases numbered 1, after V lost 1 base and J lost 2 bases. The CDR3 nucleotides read TGCGCCAGCAGCTTGCTAGCGGGAGGACAAGAGACCCAGTACTTC. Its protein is CASSLLAGGQETQYF.

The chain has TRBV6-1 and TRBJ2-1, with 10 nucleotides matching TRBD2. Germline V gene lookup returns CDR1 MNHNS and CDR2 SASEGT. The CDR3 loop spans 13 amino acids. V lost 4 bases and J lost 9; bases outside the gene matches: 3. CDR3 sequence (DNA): TGTGCCAGCAGTGTGCTAGCGGGAGTTGAGCAGTTCTTC. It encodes CASSVLAGVEQFF.

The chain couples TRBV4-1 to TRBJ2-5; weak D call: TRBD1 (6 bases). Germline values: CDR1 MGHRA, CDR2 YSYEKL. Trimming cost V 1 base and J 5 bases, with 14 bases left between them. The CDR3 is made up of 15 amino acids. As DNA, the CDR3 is TGCGCCAGCAGCCAAGGGAGCTGGACAGTGGAGACCCAGTACTTC. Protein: CASSQGSWTVETQYF.

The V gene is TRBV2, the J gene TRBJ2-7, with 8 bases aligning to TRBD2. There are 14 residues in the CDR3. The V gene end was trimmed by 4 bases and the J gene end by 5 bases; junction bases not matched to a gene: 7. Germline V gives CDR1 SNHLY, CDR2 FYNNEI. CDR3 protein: CASSAGGRPHEQYF. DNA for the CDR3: TGTGCCAGCAGTGCCGGCGGGAGGCCCCACGAGCAGTACTTC.

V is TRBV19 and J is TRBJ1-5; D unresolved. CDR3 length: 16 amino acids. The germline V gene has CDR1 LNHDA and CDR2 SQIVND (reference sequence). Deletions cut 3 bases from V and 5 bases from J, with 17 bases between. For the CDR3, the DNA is TGTGCCAGTAGTATTTTATGGAGAAACATACATCAGCCCCAGCATTTT. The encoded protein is CASSILWRNIHQPQHF.

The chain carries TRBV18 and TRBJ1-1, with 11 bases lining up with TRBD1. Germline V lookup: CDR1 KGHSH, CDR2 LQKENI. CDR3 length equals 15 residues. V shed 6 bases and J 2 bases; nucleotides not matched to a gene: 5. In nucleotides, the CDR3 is TGTGCCAGCTCGGGGACAGGGGGTATTAACACTGAAGCTTTCTTT. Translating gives CASSGTGGINTEAFF.

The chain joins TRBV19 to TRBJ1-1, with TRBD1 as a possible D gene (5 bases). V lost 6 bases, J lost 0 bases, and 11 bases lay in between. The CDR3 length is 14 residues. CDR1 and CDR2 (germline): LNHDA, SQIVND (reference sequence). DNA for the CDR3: TGTGCCAGTAGGGAGAGGGGCCTGAACACTGAAGCTTTCTTT. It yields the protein CASRERGLNTEAFF.

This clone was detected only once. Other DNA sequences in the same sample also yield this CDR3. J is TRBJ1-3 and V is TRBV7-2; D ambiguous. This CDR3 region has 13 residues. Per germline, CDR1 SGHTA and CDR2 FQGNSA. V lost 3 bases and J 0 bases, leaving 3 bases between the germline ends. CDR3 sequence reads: CASSLYSGNTIYF. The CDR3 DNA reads TGTGCCAGCAGCTTGTACTCTGGAAACACCATATATTTT.

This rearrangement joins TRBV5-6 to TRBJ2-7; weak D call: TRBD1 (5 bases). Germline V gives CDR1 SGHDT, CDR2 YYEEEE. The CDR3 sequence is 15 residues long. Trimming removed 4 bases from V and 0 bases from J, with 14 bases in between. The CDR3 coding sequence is TGTGCCAGCAGCGCCATTCGCAGGGACTCCTACGAGCAGTACTTC. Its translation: CASSAIRRDSYEQYF.

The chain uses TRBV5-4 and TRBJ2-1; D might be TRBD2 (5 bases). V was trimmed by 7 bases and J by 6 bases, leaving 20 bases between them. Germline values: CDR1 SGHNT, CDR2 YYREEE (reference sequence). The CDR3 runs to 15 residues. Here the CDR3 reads CASQFERTRANEQFF. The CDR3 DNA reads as TGTGCCAGCCAATTTGAACGTACTAGGGCCAATGAGCAGTTCTTC.

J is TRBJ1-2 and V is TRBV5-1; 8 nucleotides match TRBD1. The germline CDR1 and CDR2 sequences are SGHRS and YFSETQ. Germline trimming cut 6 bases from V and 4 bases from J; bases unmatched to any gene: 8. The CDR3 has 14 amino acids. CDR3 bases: TGCGCCAGCAACCCAGGGGGCCTGAGCTATGGCTACACCTTC. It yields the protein CASNPGGLSYGYTF.